The 31 T cell receptor beta chains in this list originate from one sample, sequenced in a study of monozygotic twins with inflammatory bowel disease. TCRdb reworked the 5' RACE reads into one entry per CDR3 protein, no DNA. This sample carries approximately 200,000 distinct CDR3 sequences, with roughly 1.7% going to the ten biggest clones. Sequenced input: blood. All receptors come from a human donor with ulcerative colitis or Crohn's disease, or a healthy co-twin of an affected twin (not recorded which).

CDR3 sequence: CASSSRVYNEQFF. The rearrangement joins TRBV11-1 to TRBJ2-1; checking the TCRdb D call of TRBD1 is not possible without DNA. CDR3 size: 13 residues. The germline V gene has CDR1 SGHAT and CDR2 FQDESV (reference sequence).

The chain is built from TRBV2 and TRBJ1-1. The CDR3 runs 13 residues. The germline V gene encodes CDR1 SNHLY and CDR2 FYNNEI. The CDR3 loop is CASRDSFNTEAFF. Complete variable domain (other parts from reference TRBV2 and TRBJ1-1): EPEVTQTPSHQVTQMGQEVILRCVPISNHLYFYWYRQILGQKVEFLVSFYNNEISEKSEIFDDQFSVERPDGSNFTLKIRSTKLEDSAMYFCASRDSFNTEAFFGQGTRLTVV.

The J gene is TRBJ2-4, the V gene TRBV20-1; the D call of TRBD1 rests on TCRdb alone, since no DNA is present to check it. This CDR3 region has 14 residues. Germline V gives CDR1 DFQATT, CDR2 SNEGSKA (reference sequence). The CDR3 spells CSAIEGGAGNIQYF.

The genes are TRBV5-1 and TRBJ2-1; as DNA is missing, the TRBD2 call by TCRdb cannot be tested. CDR3 size: 18 residues. Germline values: CDR1 SGHRS, CDR2 YFSETQ. Here the CDR3 reads CASSTGLAGGPSYNEQFF.

The V and J genes are TRBV5-1 and TRBJ2-2; with no DNA, the TCRdb D assignment of TRBD1 cannot be verified. The CDR3 consists of 14 residues. The germline V gene encodes CDR1 SGHRS and CDR2 YFSETQ. The CDR3 sequence: CASRGTEHTGELFF.

The chain carries TRBV5-1 and TRBJ2-1; the D call of TRBD1 rests on TCRdb alone, since no DNA is present to check it. Germline CDR1 and CDR2: SGHRS and YFSETQ. There are 14 residues in the CDR3. The CDR3 here is CASTPGQTYNEQFF.

CDR3 in amino acids: CASSYGRVETQYF. The V call is TRBV27, the J call TRBJ2-5; TCRdb reports TRBD1, a call that lacks DNA to check it against. CDR3 size: 13 residues. CDR1 and CDR2 from the germline V gene are MNHEY and SMNVEV (reference sequence).

The chain has TRBV18 and TRBJ1-2; TCRdb gives TRBD1 as the D gene, but with no DNA this cannot be confirmed. Germline V gives CDR1 KGHSH, CDR2 LQKENI. This CDR3 has 13 amino acids. The CDR3 is CASSRGEDYGYTF.

CDR3 loop: CASSFGTGSSYEQYF. This sequence joins TRBV5-5 and TRBJ2-7; TCRdb's D call, TRBD1, is unchecked because there is no DNA. CDR1 and CDR2 (germline): SGHKS, YYEKEE (reference sequence). This CDR3 is 15 amino acids long.

The CDR3 loop reads CASSRSGTGDQPQHF. The genes are TRBV6-1 and TRBJ1-5; TCRdb names TRBD1, which stays unverified in the absence of DNA. Germline V CDR1 and CDR2: MNHNS, SASEGT. The CDR3 has 15 residues.

This chain uses TRBV20-1 with TRBJ2-3. Germline CDR1 is DFQATT and CDR2 is SNEGSKA (reference sequence). The CDR3 runs 13 residues. CDR3 sequence reads: CSARSSATDTQYF.

V is TRBV20-1 and J is TRBJ2-5; the D gene TCRdb calls, TRBD2, cannot be checked with no DNA. Germline values: CDR1 DFQATT, CDR2 SNEGSKA (reference sequence). The CDR3 is made up of 16 amino acids. The CDR3 reads CSARPRLARAQETQYF.

The chain joins TRBV3-1 to TRBJ1-1; the D call from TCRdb, TRBD1, cannot be confirmed without DNA. Germline V gene lookup returns CDR1 LGHDT and CDR2 YNNKEL (reference sequence). CDR3 length equals 13 residues. CDR3 sequence reads: CASSQARQGTAFF.

The chain has TRBV12-3 or TRBV12-4 and TRBJ1-2; without DNA, the TCRdb call of TRBD1 cannot be checked. The CDR3 has 16 amino acids. The CDR3 loop is CASSLGAGGSGDGYTF.

This rearrangement joins TRBV20-1 to TRBJ1-5. The CDR3 totals 13 residues. Germline V gene data show CDR1 as DFQATT and CDR2 as SNEGSKA (reference sequence). The CDR3 sequence: CSVSWSLDQPQHF.

This chain links TRBV5-1 with TRBJ1-1; TCRdb picks TRBD1, but there is no DNA to check that call. The CDR3 runs 15 residues. Germline lookup yields CDR1 SGHRS and CDR2 YFSETQ. The CDR3 spells CASTTHRDTATEAFF.

The CDR3 loop is CASRTMAGTSYGYTF. This chain joins TRBV12-3 or TRBV12-4 and TRBJ1-2; lacking DNA, the TRBD1 call made by TCRdb goes unchecked. The CDR3 length is 15 residues.

The chain links TRBV10-3 to TRBJ1-2; TCRdb's D call of TRBD1 is untestable without DNA. The CDR3 totals 13 residues. Germline V CDR1 and CDR2: ENHRY, SYGVKD. CDR3 sequence reads: CAISGLDISGYTF.

The chain uses TRBV7-2 and TRBJ2-1; the D gene TCRdb calls, TRBD2, cannot be checked with no DNA. The CDR3 is 16 residues long. CDR1 is SGHTA and CDR2 is FQGNSA in the germline V gene. CDR3 in amino acids: CASSFMRGITYNEQFF.

The chain couples TRBV14 to TRBJ1-1. The CDR3 extends over 11 amino acids. Germline CDR1 reads SGHDN; CDR2 reads FVKESK. The CDR3 sequence is CASSPPRDAFF.

The genes are TRBV7-2 and TRBJ2-7; TCRdb gives TRBD2 as the D gene, but with no DNA this cannot be confirmed. The CDR3 extends over 17 amino acids. The germline CDR1 and CDR2 sequences are SGHTA and FQGNSA. CDR3 in amino acids: CARSLATRIAGFYEQYF.

V gene TRBV7-9 combines with J gene TRBJ2-1; TCRdb picks TRBD1, but there is no DNA to check that call. CDR1 and CDR2 (germline): SEHNR, FQNEAQ (reference sequence). This CDR3 region has 13 residues. CDR3 amino acids: CASNDRGYNEQFF. The entire variable domain, with the rest obtained from reference TRBV7-9 and TRBJ2-1, is as follows: DTGVSQNPRHKITKRGQNVTFRCDPISEHNRLYWYRQTLGQGPEFLTYFQNEAQLEKSRLLSDRFSAERPKGSFSTLEIQRTEQGDSAMYLCASNDRGYNEQFFGPGTRLTVL.

The V and J genes are TRBV4-1 and TRBJ2-3; as DNA is missing, the TRBD2 call by TCRdb cannot be tested. The germline gives CDR1 MGHRA, CDR2 YSYEKL. The CDR3 spans 11 residues. CDR3 residues: CASSLGPELAF.

The chain couples TRBV3-1 to TRBJ2-7; the D call from TCRdb, TRBD1, cannot be confirmed without DNA. The CDR3 spans 13 residues. Looked up from germline, CDR1 is LGHDT and CDR2 is YNNKEL (reference sequence). Here the CDR3 reads CASSRTGSYEQYF.

V and J are TRBV5-8 and TRBJ2-1; TCRdb's assignment of TRBD1 cannot be checked, as there is no DNA. CDR3 length equals 17 residues. Germline V gives CDR1 SGHTS, CDR2 YDEGEE. The CDR3 loop is CASSLLIGTGRVGEQFF. Using reference TRBV5-8 and TRBJ2-1 for the parts outside the CDR3, the full variable domain is EAGVTQSPTHLIKTRGQQATLRCSPISGHTSVYWYQQALGLGLQFLLWYDEGEERNRGNFPPRFSGRQFPNYSSELNVNALELEDSALYLCASSLLIGTGRVGEQFFGPGTRLTVL.

The rearrangement links TRBV5-4 to TRBJ1-1; no DNA is available, so the TRBD1 call from TCRdb remains unchecked. This CDR3 comprises 15 residues. From germline, CDR1 is SGHNT and CDR2 YYREEE (reference sequence). CDR3: CASSLPNRGTTEAFF.

This chain's CDR3 is CASSPDDRRYNSPLHF. The chain combines TRBV7-2 with TRBJ1-6. The length of the CDR3 is 16 residues. From germline, CDR1 is SGHTA and CDR2 FQGNSA.

The chain carries TRBV10-2 and TRBJ1-2; with no DNA, the TCRdb D assignment of TRBD1 cannot be verified. CDR3 length: 14 residues. The germline V gene has CDR1 WSHSY and CDR2 SAAADI. The CDR3 protein is CASRAGDRANGYTF.

The genes are TRBV7-2 and TRBJ1-1; the D call from TCRdb, TRBD1, cannot be confirmed without DNA. CDR1 is SGHTA, CDR2 FQGNSA, per germline. The CDR3 loop spans 16 amino acids. CDR3 region: CASSLDPRDRGTEAFF.

V usage is TRBV5-1 and J usage is TRBJ1-3. The germline V gene has CDR1 SGHRS and CDR2 YFSETQ. The CDR3 is 12 amino acids. The CDR3 loop is CASSLDRNTIYF.

The chain employs TRBV20-1 and TRBJ2-3; TCRdb outputs TRBD2, but without DNA this stays unchecked. CDR1 is DFQATT and CDR2 is SNEGSKA in the germline V gene (reference sequence). The CDR3 has 16 amino acids. This CDR3 is CSARDTVADLTDTQYF.